The next 6 T cell receptor beta chains were all read from a single sample in a study of CD8 T cells in Susac syndrome. cDNA came from 0.5 to 1 ug RNA primed by random hexamers. One entry per CDR3 protein, called by TCRdb with MiXCR from the immunoSEQ multiplex PCR reads. The sample records roughly 400,000 distinct CDR3 sequences, more than 70% being singletons. The sample comprised CD8+ T cells from PBMCs. The source is a human donor with multiple sclerosis.

This clonotype was counted once. This chain connects TRBV25-1 to TRBJ2-7; no clear D gene. The CDR3 extends over 13 amino acids. Looked up from germline, CDR1 is MGHDK and CDR2 is SYGVNS. Trimming removed 4 bases from V and 0 bases from J, with 7 bases in between. DNA for the CDR3: TGTGCCAGCAGTGGCTGGGGCTCCTACGAGCAGTACTTC. Translation gives CASSGWGSYEQYF.

This rearrangement joins TRBV10-3 to TRBJ1-1, with no clear D. Between the trimmed V and J ends, which lost 4 bases and 4 bases, there was a span of 7 bases. CDR3 length equals 12 residues. Germline assignment: CDR1 ENHRY and CDR2 SYGVKD. In DNA, the CDR3 is TGTGCCATCAGTGGGGGAGCCACTGAAGCTTTCTTT. Its translation: CAISGGATEAFF.

The chain couples TRBV20-1 to TRBJ2-3; 8 bases align to TRBD2. The CDR3 totals 14 residues. After removal of 3 bases from V and 5 bases from J, the junction contained 7 bases not matched to a gene. CDR1 DFQATT and CDR2 SNEGSKA come from the germline V gene (reference sequence). CDR3 coding DNA: TGCAGTGCTAGCGGGGGGGAGAGGGTAGATACGCAGTATTTT. Translated, it gives CSASGGERVDTQYF.

The chain joins TRBV4-1 to TRBJ1-3; D is undetermined. The V gene lost 0 bases and the J gene lost 4 bases, with 10 bases spanning the gap. The germline CDR1 and CDR2 sequences are MGHRA and YSYEKL. This CDR3 is 15 amino acids long. The CDR3 DNA reads as TGCGCCAGCAGCCAAGATCCAGAACAGGGAAACACCATATATTTT. It yields the protein CASSQDPEQGNTIYF.

The genes are TRBV2 and TRBJ1-1, with D perhaps matching TRBD1 (5 bases). This CDR3 is 13 amino acids long. Germline V gene data show CDR1 as SNHLY and CDR2 as FYNNEI. V lost 4 bases, J lost 7 bases, and 13 bases lay in between. This CDR3 reads CASSAAGMVEAFF. The CDR3 DNA is TGTGCCAGCAGTGCCGCAGGGATGGTTGAAGCTTTCTTT.

The genes are TRBV24-1 and TRBJ2-1; the D gene is possibly TRBD1 (6 bases). The V end was cut by 1 base, the J end by 14 bases, with 11 bases between. The germline CDR1 and CDR2 sequences are KGHDR and SFDVKD. This CDR3 is 12 amino acids long. The CDR3 sequence is CATSDLSGQKFF. CDR3 bases: TGTGCCACCAGTGATTTATCCGGACAGAAGTTCTTC.